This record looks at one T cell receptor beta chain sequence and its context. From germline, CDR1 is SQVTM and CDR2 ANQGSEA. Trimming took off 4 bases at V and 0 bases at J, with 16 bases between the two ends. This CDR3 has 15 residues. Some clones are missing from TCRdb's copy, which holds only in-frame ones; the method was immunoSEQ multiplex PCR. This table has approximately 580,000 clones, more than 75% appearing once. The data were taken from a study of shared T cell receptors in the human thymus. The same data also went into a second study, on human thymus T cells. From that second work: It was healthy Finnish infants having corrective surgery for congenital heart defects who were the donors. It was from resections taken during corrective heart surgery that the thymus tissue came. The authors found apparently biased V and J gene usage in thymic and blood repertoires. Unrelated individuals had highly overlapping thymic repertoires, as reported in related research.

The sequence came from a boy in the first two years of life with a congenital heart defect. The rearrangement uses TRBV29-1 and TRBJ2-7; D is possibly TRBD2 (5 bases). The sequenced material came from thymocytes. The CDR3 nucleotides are TGCAGCGTTGGAATTAGGACGGGGATCTCCTACGAGCAGTACTTC. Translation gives CSVGIRTGISYEQYF.